This is a list of T cell receptor beta chains from one sample in a study of blood T cell repertoires in COVID-19. Generated by immunoSEQ multiplex PCR, the TCRdb table keeps only in-frame clones and is missing some. Found here are approximately 330,000 clones, roughly 87% of them singletons; the top ten hold 9.5% to 10%. The sequenced sample consisted of peripheral blood. These receptors originate from a man aged 30 to 45 with COVID-19, enrolled during active disease. The conserved cysteine and the conserved F or W are not part of the CDR3 here.

j_call v_call cdr3_aa
TRBJ1-1 TRBV11-3 ASSLAGGTEAF
TRBJ2-5 TRBV4-2 ASSPQGEETQY
TRBJ2-2 TRBV4-3 ASSQAGSGGPNTGELF
TRBJ2-7 TRBV7-9 ASSADTYEQY
TRBJ1-4 TRBV18 ASSAGLLEKLF
TRBJ2-1 TRBV13 ASNTAEGDLYNEQF
TRBJ2-3 TRBV24-1 ATSDREGARGTDTQY
TRBJ2-1 TRBV5-5 ASSLIVRWNEQF
TRBJ2-1 TRBV5-6 ASSLRQGLF
TRBJ2-1 TRBV7-9 ASSFLAVPHNEQF
TRBJ1-2 TRBV4-3 ASSQEWFDRGATNYGYT
TRBJ1-2 TRBV27 ASSRTGGFYGYT
TRBJ2-1 TRBV10-3 AISVDRGSNEQF
TRBJ2-7 TRBV7-2 ASSPRSGHWASYEQY
TRBJ2-3 TRBV14 ASSQTGDTQY
TRBJ2-3 TRBV15 ATSPLTGTEVSDTQY
TRBJ1-5 TRBV6-5 ASSTEYSNQPQH
TRBJ2-5 TRBV12-5 ASGLPLPDRGKETQY
TRBJ2-7 TRBV11-1 ASSSRSDTGGQY
TRBJ2-1 TRBV30 AWSSTSGSEQF
TRBJ1-5 TRBV11-2 ATRPGTANQPQH
TRBJ2-7 TRBV30 AWSHQGGAYEQY
TRBJ1-4 TRBV28 ASTRTGPEANEKLF
TRBJ2-7 TRBV20-1 SATGALEQY
TRBJ2-5 TRBV2 ASSVLRQETQY
TRBJ2-7 TRBV7-2 ASSLPTGSYEQY
TRBJ2-1 TRBV10-3 AIRGTSGNPSYNEQF
TRBJ2-7 TRBV11-2 ASSRWLRTGISYEQY
TRBJ2-7 TRBV7-3 ASSPTSGLQGEQY
TRBJ2-7 TRBV12-5 ASGPDRGFYEQY
TRBJ1-5 TRBV25-1 ASSGQLNQPQH
TRBJ2-1 TRBV20-1 SARYSYEQF
TRBJ2-2 TRBV27 ATKGQGNTGELF
TRBJ2-3 TRBV11-1 ASSLALLAGASSTDTQY
TRBJ1-4 TRBV7-2 ASSLDFMVLF
TRBJ2-5 TRBV6-1 ASSVGLAGLQETQY
TRBJ1-2 TRBV18 ASSPGTSNSYGYT
TRBJ2-3 TRBV7-3 ASSLWGGTDTQY
TRBJ1-6 TRBV28 ASSKQGWNSPLH
TRBJ2-1 TRBV4-3 ASSQEPGLAGYNEQF
TRBJ2-2 TRBV7-6 ASSSPKTGTGELF
TRBJ2-7 TRBV19 ASSIGRGAYEQY
TRBJ1-5 TRBV27 ASSLSAHRGQPQH
TRBJ2-2 TRBV5-1 ASSSTDRDRRYRELF
TRBJ1-3 TRBV7-2 ASSPRQGARAGNTIY
TRBJ2-7 TRBV4-3 ASSQDFGGSYEQY
TRBJ1-2 TRBV28 ASTLFLTDSSNYGYT
TRBJ1-2 TRBV6-5 ASSYSGQDYGYT
TRBJ2-7 TRBV5-1 ASRAGTGSYEQY
TRBJ2-3 TRBV6-6 ASSPLRAQTDTQY
TRBJ2-1 TRBV4-3 ASSHLGTSSHNEQF
TRBJ2-4 TRBV5-8 ASSWTGGGKNIQY
TRBJ2-3 TRBV7-8 ASSLVIRSGGSSTDTQY
TRBJ2-1 TRBV29-1 SVVQVGDEQF
TRBJ1-5 TRBV7-9 ASASGRGPVQPQH
TRBJ1-6 TRBV5-6 ASSLSWGQENSPLH
TRBJ2-3 TRBV6-5 ASSLQGQSTDTQY